Listed here is a single T cell receptor beta chain. Its matching antigen is unknown. Using immunoSEQ multiplex PCR, the repertoire was profiled, and TCRdb retains in-frame clones only, with some absent. In the table there are 85,000 to 95,000 clones, around 91% of which are singletons. This sample stems from a study of T cell responses to AZD1222 COVID-19 vaccine. On the study more broadly: Analyses pooled second doses at about 4 or about 12 weeks.

Study results and caveats: No repertoire was sampled before or during the peak T cell response, only after it. Nearly half of spike-specific TCRs reportedly target unmutated variant regions.

The TCR originated in an adult in good health. The source was peripheral blood, collected on day 0 of AZD1222 vaccination.

This chain's CDR3 is CASSLGQGIDTQYF. In DNA form, the CDR3 reads TGCGCCAGCAGCTTGGGACAGGGCATAGATACGCAGTATTTT. This sequence joins TRBV5-1 and TRBJ2-3; TRBD1 matches 7 bases. Germline loops: CDR1 SGHRS, CDR2 YFSETQ. This CDR3 has 14 amino acids. V gave up 0 bases and J gave up 5 bases; unmatched junction bases: 3.